This T cell receptor (beta chain) was documented in a study of CD8 T cells in Susac syndrome. Negative isolation yielded CD8+ and CD4+ T cells; FACS enriched TEMRA cells. With random hexamers, roughly 0.5 to 1 ug RNA was reverse transcribed. With immunoSEQ multiplex PCR, TCR beta CDR3 was amplified across 54 Vbeta and 13 Jbeta. TCRdb re-called the immunoSEQ multiplex PCR reads through MiXCR, storing one row per CDR3 protein. This table holds about 210,000 distinct CDR3 sequences, roughly 94% found once. The CDR3 spans 15 residues. Trimming shortened V by 4 bases and J by 1 base, and 8 bases separated the two germline ends.

The sequenced material came from CD4+ T cells from PBMCs. The chain combines TRBV12-3 or TRBV12-4 with TRBJ2-6; TRBD2 might be the D (5 bases). The receptor's source is a human donor in good health. Here the CDR3 reads CASSSRVSGANVLTF. Here the CDR3 DNA reads TGTGCCAGCAGTTCGAGGGTATCTGGGGCCAACGTCCTGACTTTC.